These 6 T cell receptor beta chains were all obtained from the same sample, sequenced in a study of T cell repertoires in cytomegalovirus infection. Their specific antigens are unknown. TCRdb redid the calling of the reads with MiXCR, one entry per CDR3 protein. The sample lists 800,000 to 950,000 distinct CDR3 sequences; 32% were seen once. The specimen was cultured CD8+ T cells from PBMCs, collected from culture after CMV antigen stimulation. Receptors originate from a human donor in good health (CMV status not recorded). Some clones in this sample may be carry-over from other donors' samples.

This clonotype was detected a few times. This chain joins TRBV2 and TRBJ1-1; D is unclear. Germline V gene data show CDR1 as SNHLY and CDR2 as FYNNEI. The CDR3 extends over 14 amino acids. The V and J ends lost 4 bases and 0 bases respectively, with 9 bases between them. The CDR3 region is CASSGGQMNTEAFF. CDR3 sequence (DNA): TGTGCCAGCAGTGGAGGTCAAATGAACACTGAAGCTTTCTTT.

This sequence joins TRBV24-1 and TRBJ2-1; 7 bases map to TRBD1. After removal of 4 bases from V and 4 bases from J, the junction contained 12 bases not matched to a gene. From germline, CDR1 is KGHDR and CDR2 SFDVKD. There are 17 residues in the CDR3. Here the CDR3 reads CATSDRKAGTAYNEQFF. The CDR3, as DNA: TGTGCCACCAGTGACCGAAAAGCCGGGACAGCTTACAATGAGCAGTTCTTC.

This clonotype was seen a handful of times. The CDR3 sequence is CASSPDRYEQYF. The CDR3 DNA is TGTGCCAGCAGTCCCGACCGCTACGAGCAGTACTTC. The chain combines TRBV6-1 with TRBJ2-7; D gene uncertain. CDR1 MNHNS and CDR2 SASEGT come from the germline V gene. V shed 5 bases and J shed 3 bases, with 8 bases lying between them. The CDR3 loop spans 12 amino acids.

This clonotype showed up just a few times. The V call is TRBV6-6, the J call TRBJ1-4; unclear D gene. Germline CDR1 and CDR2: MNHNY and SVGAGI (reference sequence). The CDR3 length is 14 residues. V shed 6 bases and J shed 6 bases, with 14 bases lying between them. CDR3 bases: TGTGCCAGCAGGAATCAAGGGATGGATGAAAAACTGTTTTTT. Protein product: CASRNQGMDEKLFF.

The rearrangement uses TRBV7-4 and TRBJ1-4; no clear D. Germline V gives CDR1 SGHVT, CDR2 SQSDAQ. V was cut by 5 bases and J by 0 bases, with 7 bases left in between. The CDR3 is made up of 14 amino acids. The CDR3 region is CASSGDATNEKLFF. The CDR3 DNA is TGTGCCAGCAGCGGAGATGCAACTAATGAAAAACTGTTTTTT. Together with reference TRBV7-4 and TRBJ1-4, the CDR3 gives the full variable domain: GAGVSQSPRYKVAKRGRDVALRCDSISGHVTLYWYRQTLGQGSEVLTYSQSDAQRDKSGRPSGRFSAERPERSVSTLKIQRTEQGDSAVYLCASSGDATNEKLFFGSGTQLSVL.

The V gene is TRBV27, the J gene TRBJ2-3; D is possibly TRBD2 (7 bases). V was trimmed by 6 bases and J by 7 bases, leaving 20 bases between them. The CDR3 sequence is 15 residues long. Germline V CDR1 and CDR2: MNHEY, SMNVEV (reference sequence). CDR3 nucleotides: TGTGCCAGCAGCCTCGGGCGGGGGCCCCAATATACGCAGTATTTT. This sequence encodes CASSLGRGPQYTQYF.